This T cell receptor beta chain appears in the sequencing data of a study of blood T cell repertoires in COVID-19. Study information: Samples of COVID-19 (acute and convalescent) were obtained from the United States, Italy and Spain. T cells, B-cell-depleted T cells, or PBMCs supplied cDNA or gDNA.

The authors' processing: Scientists estimated how many nucleated cells there were by amplifying reference gene primers. Some clones are missing from TCRdb's copy, which holds only in-frame ones; the method was immunoSEQ multiplex PCR. Clone size and the V and J calls come from that table; the DNA yielded D and trimming. The sample has 200,000 to 250,000 clones, about 80% seen once. Assignments of participants to cohorts depended upon their own reported clinical history. The CDR3 is 12 amino acids. Trimming took 6 bases from V and 4 from J; bases not matched to a gene: 3. Germline CDR1 SQVTM, CDR2 ANQGSEA.

The chain employs TRBV29-1 and TRBJ1-2; 9 bases align to TRBD1. Specimen: PBMCs or T cells enriched from blood (not recorded which). The receptor was derived from a man in his sixties who had recovered from COVID-19. The CDR3 bases are TGCAGCGTCACGGGACAGGGCTATGGCTACACCTTC. Its protein is CSVTGQGYGYTF.